Listed here is a single T cell receptor beta chain. Its specificity is not known. Documented treatment: 19 received Ad26.COV2.S at low or high dose, single or two shots; about 5 received placebo; per-sample allocation not given. Specimen acquisition occurred on day 63 following the initial vaccine or placebo injection. This sample is drawn from a study of Ad26.COV2.S vaccination and SARS-CoV-2 variants. Study context: Sample donor was a member of the COV1001 Ad26.COV2.S trial arm. Study-level results: Vaccinees reportedly had broad spike-specific CD8+ and CD4+ T cell responses. Vaccine recipients posted higher spike-specific TCR breadth than their placebo counterparts. Quantification of TCR breadth and depth may have yielded underestimates of total T cell responses.

Generated by immunoSEQ multiplex PCR, the TCRdb table keeps only in-frame clones and is missing some. The table shows about 220,000 clones, with 70% to 90% occurring only once. Germline lookup yields CDR1 MDHEN and CDR2 SYDVKM. J gave up 4 bases and V 3 bases, and 3 bases lay outside the gene matches. The CDR3 loop spans 15 amino acids. This sequence originates from a person aged 18 to 65 who received the Ad26.COV2.S COVID-19 vaccine or a placebo. The chain joins TRBV28 to TRBJ1-2; 12 bases fit TRBD1. The sequencing here drew on peripheral blood, taken in a trial of Ad26.COV2.S vaccine versus placebo. The chain's CDR3 is CASSLGDRGLYGYTF. CDR3 bases: TGTGCCAGCAGTTTGGGGGACAGGGGGCTCTATGGCTACACCTTC.